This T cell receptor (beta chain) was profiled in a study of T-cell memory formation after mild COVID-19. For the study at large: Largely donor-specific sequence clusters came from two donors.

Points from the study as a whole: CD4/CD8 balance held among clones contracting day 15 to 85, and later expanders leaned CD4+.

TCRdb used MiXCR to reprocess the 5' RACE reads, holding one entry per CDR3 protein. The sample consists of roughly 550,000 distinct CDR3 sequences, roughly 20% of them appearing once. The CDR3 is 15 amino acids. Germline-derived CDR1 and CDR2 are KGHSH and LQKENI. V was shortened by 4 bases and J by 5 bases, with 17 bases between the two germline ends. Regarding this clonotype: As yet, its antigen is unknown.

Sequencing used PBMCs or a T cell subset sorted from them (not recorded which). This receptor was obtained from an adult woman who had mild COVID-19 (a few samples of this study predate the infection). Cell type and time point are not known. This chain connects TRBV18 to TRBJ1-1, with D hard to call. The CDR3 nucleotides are TGTGCCAGCTCACTCCTCCGTGAGTGGGATACTGAAGCTTTCTTT. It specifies CASSLLREWDTEAFF.